Listed below are T cell receptor beta chains from one sample, sequenced in a study of shared clonotypes between healthy human individuals. Data came from immunoSEQ multiplex PCR; TCRdb stores just in-frame clones and leaves some out. Among 1.4 million or so clones listed, approximately 98.5% were seen once. Sequenced input: naive CD4+ T cells sorted from blood. The receptors derive from a man aged 25 to 45 in good health. Each CDR3 is given with its conserved first and last residue. A D gene is named only where the DNA matches it firmly.

CDR3	V	D
CASSWEPTNEKLFF	TRBV5-4	-
CASRTDSLGGYTF	TRBV6-4	-
CSVESGYEQYF	TRBV29-1	-
CASSLVLAGGTDTQYF	TRBV7-6	TRBD2
CASSDVSGTGPFLEQYF	TRBV2	TRBD1
CASSESWRPYEQYF	TRBV10-2	-
CASSPGTGAWNEQFF	TRBV27	TRBD1
CSVEGPSYGYTF	TRBV29-1	-
CASSLWRIGTRPETQYF	TRBV5-5	-
CARSLGWLTAKQSSYNEQFF	TRBV5-3	-
CASSYRRDTIYF	TRBV11-2	-
CASSPGLAGFYEQYF	TRBV18	TRBD2
CASSRRRADTQYF	TRBV27	-
CASSLAPQEKLFF	TRBV7-6	-
CASSLAQGPDTQYF	TRBV5-1	-
CASSWDGHWNTEAFF	TRBV5-1	-